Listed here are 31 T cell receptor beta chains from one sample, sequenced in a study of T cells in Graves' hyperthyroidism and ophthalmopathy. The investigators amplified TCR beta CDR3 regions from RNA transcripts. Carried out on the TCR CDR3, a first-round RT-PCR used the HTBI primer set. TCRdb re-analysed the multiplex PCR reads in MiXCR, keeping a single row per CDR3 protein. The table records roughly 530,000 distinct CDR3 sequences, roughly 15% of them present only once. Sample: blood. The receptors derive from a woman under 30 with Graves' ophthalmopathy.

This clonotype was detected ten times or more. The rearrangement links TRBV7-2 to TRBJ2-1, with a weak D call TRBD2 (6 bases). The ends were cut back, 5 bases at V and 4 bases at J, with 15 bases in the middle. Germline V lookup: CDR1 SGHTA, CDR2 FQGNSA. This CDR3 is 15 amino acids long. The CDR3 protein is CASSPGAGGYNEQFF. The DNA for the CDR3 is TGTGCCAGCAGCCCAGGAGCGGGTGGTTACAATGAGCAGTTCTTC. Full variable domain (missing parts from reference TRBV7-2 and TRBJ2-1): GAGVSQSPSNKVTEKGKDVELRCDPISGHTALYWYRQSLGQGLEFLIYFQGNSAPDKSGLPSDRFSAERTGGSVSTLTIQRTQQEDSAVYLCASSPGAGGYNEQFFGPGTRLTVL.

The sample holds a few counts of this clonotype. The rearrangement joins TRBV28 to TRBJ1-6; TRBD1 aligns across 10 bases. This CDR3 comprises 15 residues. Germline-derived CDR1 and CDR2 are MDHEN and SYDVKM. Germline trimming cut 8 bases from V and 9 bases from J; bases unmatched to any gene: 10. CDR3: CASGWVDRGLSPLHF. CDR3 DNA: TGTGCCAGCGGGTGGGTCGACAGGGGGCTTTCACCCCTCCACTTT.

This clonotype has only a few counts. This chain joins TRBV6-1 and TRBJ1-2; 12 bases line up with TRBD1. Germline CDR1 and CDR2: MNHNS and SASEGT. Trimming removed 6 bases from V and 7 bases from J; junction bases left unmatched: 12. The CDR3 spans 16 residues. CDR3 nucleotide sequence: TGTGCCAGCAGCTCGGGACAGGGGGCCCCCAGGTTTGGCTACACCTTC. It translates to CASSSGQGAPRFGYTF.

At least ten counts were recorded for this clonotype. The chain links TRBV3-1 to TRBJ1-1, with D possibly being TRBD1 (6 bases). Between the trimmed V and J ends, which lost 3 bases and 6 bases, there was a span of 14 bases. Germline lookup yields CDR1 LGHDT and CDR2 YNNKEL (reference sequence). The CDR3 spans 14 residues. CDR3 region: CASSHTDSPPEAFF. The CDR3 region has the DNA TGTGCCAGCAGCCACACGGACAGTCCCCCTGAAGCTTTCTTT.

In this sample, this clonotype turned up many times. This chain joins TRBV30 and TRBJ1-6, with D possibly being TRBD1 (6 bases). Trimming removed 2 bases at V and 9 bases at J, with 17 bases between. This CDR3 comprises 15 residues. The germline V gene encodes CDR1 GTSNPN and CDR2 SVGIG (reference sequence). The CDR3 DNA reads TGTGCCTGGAGTACAGGGAGGAGGCTGGGTTCACCCCTCCACTTT. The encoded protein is CAWSTGRRLGSPLHF. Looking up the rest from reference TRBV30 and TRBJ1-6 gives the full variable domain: SQTIHQWPATLVQPVGSPLSLECTVEGTSNPNLYWYRQAAGRGLQLLFYSVGIGQISSEVPQNLSASRPQDRQFILSSKKLLLSDSGFYLCAWSTGRRLGSPLHFGNGTRLTVT.

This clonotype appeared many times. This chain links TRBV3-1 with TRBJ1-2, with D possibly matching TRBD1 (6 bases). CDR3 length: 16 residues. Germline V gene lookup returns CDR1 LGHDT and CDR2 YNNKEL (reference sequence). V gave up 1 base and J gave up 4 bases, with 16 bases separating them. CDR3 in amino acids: CASSQGGGGPSYGYTF. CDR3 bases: TGTGCCAGCAGCCAAGGCGGGGGGGGGCCGAGCTATGGCTACACCTTC.

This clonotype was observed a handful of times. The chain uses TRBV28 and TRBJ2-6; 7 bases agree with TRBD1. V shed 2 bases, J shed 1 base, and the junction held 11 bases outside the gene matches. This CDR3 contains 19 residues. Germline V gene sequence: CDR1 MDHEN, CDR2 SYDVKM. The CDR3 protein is CASSLPKQGTVSGANVLTF. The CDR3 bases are TGTGCCAGCAGTTTACCAAAACAGGGGACGGTTTCTGGGGCCAACGTCCTGACTTTC.

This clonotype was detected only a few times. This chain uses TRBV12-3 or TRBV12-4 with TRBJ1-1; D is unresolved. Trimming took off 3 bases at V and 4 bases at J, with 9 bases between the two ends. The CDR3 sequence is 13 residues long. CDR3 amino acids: CASSFARVTEAFF. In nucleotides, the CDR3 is TGTGCCAGCAGTTTCGCAAGGGTCACTGAAGCTTTCTTT.

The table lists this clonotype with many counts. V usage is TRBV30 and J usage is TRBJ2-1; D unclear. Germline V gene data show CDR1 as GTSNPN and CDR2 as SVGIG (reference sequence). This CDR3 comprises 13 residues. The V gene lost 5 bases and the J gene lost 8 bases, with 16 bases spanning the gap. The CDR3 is CAWWTPSVDEQFF. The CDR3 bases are TGTGCCTGGTGGACCCCGTCTGTCGATGAGCAGTTCTTC.

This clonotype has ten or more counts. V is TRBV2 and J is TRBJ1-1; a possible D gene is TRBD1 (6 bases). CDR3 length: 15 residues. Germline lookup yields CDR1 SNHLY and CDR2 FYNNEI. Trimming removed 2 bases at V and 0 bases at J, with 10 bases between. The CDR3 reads CASSESPGVNTEAFF. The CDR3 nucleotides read TGTGCCAGCAGTGAATCGCCAGGGGTGAACACTGAAGCTTTCTTT. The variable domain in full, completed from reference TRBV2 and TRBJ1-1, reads EPEVTQTPSHQVTQMGQEVILRCVPISNHLYFYWYRQILGQKVEFLVSFYNNEISEKSEIFDDQFSVERPDGSNFTLKIRSTKLEDSAMYFCASSESPGVNTEAFFGQGTRLTVV.

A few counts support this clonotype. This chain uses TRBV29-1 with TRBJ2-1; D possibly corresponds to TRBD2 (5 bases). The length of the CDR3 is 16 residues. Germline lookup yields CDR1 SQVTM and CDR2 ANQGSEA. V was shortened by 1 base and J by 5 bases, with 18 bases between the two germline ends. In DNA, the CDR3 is TGCAGCGTTGAAGGGTTAGGAACGGGGAAAGACAATGAGCAGTTCTTC. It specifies CSVEGLGTGKDNEQFF.

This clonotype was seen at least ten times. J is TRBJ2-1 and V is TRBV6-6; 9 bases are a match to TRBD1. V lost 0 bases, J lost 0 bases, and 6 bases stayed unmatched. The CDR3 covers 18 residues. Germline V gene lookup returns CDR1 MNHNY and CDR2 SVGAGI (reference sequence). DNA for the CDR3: TGTGCCAGCAGTTACTCTCCGGGACAGGGTCCCTCCTACAATGAGCAGTTCTTC. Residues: CASSYSPGQGPSYNEQFF.

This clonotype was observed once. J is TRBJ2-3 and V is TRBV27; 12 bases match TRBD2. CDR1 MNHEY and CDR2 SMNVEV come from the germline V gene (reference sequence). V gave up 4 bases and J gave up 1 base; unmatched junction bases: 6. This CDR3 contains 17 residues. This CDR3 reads CASSSRLAGVGTDTQYF. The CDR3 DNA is TGTGCCAGCAGTTCACGACTAGCGGGAGTTGGCACAGATACGCAGTATTTT.

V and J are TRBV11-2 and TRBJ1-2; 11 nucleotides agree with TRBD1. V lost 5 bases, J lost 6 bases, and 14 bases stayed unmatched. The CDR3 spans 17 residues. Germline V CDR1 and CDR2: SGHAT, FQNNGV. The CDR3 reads CASSPTPGDRGIDGYTF. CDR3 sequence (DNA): TGTGCCAGCAGCCCCACCCCCGGGGACAGGGGGATCGATGGCTACACCTTC. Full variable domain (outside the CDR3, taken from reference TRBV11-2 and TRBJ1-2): EAGVAQSPRYKIIEKRQSVAFWCNPISGHATLYWYQQILGQGPKLLIQFQNNGVVDDSQLPKDRFSAERLKGVDSTLKIQPAKLEDSAVYLCASSPTPGDRGIDGYTFGSGTRLTVV.

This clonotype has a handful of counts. CDR3 sequence: CASSQVENSLGTQYF. For the CDR3, the DNA is TGCGCCAGCAGCCAAGTCGAGAATTCACTGGGGACCCAGTACTTC. The chain has TRBV4-1 and TRBJ2-5; no reliable D call. Germline assignment: CDR1 MGHRA and CDR2 YSYEKL. CDR3 length: 15 residues. V lost 1 base, J lost 7 bases, and 16 bases lay in between.

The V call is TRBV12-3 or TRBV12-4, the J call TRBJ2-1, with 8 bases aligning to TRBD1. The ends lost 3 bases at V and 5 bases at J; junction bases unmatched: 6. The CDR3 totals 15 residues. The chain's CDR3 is CASSLTGVTDNEQFF. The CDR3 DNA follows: TGTGCCAGCAGTTTGACAGGGGTTACCGACAATGAGCAGTTCTTC.

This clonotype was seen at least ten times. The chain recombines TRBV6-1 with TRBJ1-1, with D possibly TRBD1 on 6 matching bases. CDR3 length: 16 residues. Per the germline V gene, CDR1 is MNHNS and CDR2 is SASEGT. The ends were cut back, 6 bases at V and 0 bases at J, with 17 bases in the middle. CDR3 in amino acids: CASSRGGPALNTEAFF. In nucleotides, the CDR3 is TGTGCCAGCAGCCGAGGGGGACCAGCTTTGAACACTGAAGCTTTCTTT.

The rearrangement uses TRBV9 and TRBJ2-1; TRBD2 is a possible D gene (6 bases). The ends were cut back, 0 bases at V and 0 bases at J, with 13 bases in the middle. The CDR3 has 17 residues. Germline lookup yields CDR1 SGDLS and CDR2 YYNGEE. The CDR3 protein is CASSVGPVGGSYNEQFF. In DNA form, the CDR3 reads TGTGCCAGCAGCGTAGGCCCAGTGGGAGGCTCCTACAATGAGCAGTTCTTC.

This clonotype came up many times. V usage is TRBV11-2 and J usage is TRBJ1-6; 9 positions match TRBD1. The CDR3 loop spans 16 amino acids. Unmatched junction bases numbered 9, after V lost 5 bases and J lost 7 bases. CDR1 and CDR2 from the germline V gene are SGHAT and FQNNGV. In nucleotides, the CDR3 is TGTGCCAGCAGCCCGACCGCAGGGACAGGGAATTCACCCCTCCACTTT. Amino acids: CASSPTAGTGNSPLHF.

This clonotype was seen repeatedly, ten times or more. The CDR3 reads CASSYGPKSNYGYTF. In nucleotides, the CDR3 is TGTGCCAGCAGTTACGGACCGAAGTCTAACTATGGCTACACCTTC. The chain uses TRBV6-1 and TRBJ1-2; D uncertain. The CDR3 spans 15 residues. V was clipped by 5 bases and J by 0 bases, with 13 bases between them. Germline V lookup: CDR1 MNHNS, CDR2 SASEGT.

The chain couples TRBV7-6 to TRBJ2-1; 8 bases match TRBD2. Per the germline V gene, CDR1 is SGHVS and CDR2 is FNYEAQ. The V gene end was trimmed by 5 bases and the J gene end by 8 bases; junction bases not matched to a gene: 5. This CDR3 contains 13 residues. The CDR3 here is CASSPQTSDEQFF. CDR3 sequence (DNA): TGTGCCAGCAGCCCACAGACTAGCGATGAGCAGTTCTTC.

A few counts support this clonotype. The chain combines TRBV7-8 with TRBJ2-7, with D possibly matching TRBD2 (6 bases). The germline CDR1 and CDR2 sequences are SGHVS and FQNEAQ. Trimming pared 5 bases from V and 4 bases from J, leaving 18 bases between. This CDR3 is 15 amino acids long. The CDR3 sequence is CASSGSSREVYEQYF. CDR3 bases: TGTGCCAGCAGCGGGTCGAGCAGGGAGGTGTACGAGCAGTACTTC.

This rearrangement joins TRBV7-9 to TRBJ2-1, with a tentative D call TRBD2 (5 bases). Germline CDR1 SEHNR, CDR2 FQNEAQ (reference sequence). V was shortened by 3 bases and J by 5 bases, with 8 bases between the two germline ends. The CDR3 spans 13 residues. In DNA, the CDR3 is TGTGCCAGCAGCTTTCGTAGCGACAATGAGCAGTTCTTC. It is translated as CASSFRSDNEQFF.

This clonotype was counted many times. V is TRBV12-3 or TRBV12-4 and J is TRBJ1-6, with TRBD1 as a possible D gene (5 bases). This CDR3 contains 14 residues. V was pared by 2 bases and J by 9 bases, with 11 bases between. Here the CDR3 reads CASSLTGGVSPLHF. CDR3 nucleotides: TGTGCCAGCAGTTTAACGGGGGGTGTTTCACCCCTCCACTTT.

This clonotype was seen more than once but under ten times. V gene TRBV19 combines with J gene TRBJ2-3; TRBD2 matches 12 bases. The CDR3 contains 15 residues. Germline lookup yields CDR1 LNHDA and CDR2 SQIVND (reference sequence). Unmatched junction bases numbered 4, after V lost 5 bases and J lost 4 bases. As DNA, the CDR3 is TGTGCCAGTAGTCCTACTAGCGGGAGGTCAGATACGCAGTATTTT. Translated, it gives CASSPTSGRSDTQYF.

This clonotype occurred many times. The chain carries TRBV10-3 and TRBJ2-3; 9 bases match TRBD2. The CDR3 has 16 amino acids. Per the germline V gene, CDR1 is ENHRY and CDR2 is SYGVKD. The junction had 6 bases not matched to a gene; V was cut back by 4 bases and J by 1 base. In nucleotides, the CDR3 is TGTGCCATCAGTGTGTCCAGGACTAGCGGCACAGATACGCAGTATTTT. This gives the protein CAISVSRTSGTDTQYF.

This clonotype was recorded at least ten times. The CDR3 spells CASRGRASGSGNEQFF. CDR3 coding DNA: TGTGCCAGCAGGGGACGGGCTAGCGGGAGTGGCAATGAGCAGTTCTTC. This rearrangement joins TRBV6-1 to TRBJ2-1, with 10 bases fitting TRBD2. The CDR3 has 16 residues. Germline V gene lookup returns CDR1 MNHNS and CDR2 SASEGT. The J segment lost 6 bases and the V segment lost 6 bases, leaving 11 bases of the junction unmatched.

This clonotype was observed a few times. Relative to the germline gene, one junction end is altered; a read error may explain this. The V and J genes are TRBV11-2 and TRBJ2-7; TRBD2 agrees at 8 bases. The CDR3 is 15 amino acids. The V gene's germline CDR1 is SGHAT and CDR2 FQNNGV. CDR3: CASSQERGRGYEQYF. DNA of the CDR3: TGCGCCAGCAGCCAAGAGCGGGGGCGCGGTTACGAGCAGTACTTC.

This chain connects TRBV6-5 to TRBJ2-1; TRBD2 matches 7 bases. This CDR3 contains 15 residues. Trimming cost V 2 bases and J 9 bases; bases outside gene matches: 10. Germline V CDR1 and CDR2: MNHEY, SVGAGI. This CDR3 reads CASSYRAVGGGEQFF. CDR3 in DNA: TGTGCCAGCAGTTACCGGGCGGTGGGGGGGGGTGAGCAGTTCTTC.

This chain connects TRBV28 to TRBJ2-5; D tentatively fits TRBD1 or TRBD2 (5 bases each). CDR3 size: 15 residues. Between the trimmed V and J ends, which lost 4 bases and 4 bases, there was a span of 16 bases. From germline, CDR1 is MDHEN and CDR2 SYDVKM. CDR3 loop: CASSSGQGVGETQYF. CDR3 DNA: TGTGCCAGCAGTTCGGGGCAGGGAGTAGGAGAGACCCAGTACTTC. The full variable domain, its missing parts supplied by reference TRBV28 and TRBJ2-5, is DVKVTQSSRYLVKRTGEKVFLECVQDMDHENMFWYRQDPGLGLRLIYFSYDVKMKEKGDIPEGYSVSREKKERFSLILESASTNQTSMYLCASSSGQGVGETQYFGPGTRLLVL.

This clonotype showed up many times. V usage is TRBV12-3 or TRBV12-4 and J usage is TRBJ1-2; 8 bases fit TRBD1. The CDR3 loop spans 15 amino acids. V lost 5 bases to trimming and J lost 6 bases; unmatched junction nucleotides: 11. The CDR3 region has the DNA TGTGCCAGCAGTCTGGGACAGGTGGGGCGGAATGGCTACACCTTC. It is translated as CASSLGQVGRNGYTF.